The sequence of this T cell receptor beta chain was determined in a study of shared clonotypes between healthy human individuals. Study-level points and caveats: The donor pool, a small one, limited the genetic and exposure-history diversity represented. A reduction in generation probabilities was seen for non-shared clonotypes relative to those shared by all four donors.

Naive CD8 cells lacked CD45RO, underwent positive selection for CCR7 and left out terminally differentiated effector memory CD45RA+ cells. Sequenced by immunoSEQ multiplex PCR; TCRdb stores in-frame clones only, minus some. The repertoire has nearly 2 million clones, over 85% of them found once; the top ten carry roughly 1.2%. The germline CDR1 and CDR2 sequences are SGDLS and YYNGEE. Trimming cost V 3 bases and J 6 bases; bases outside gene matches: 5. The CDR3 loop spans 13 amino acids. Concerning this clone: Its antigen is unknown.

This rearrangement joins TRBV9 to TRBJ2-7; 8 bases are shared with TRBD1. The sequence came from a man younger than 30 in good health. The sequenced sample consisted of naive CD8+ T cells sorted from blood. The CDR3: CASSAGGWAEQYF. CDR3 DNA: TGTGCCAGCAGCGCAGGGGGCTGGGCCGAGCAGTACTTC.